This T cell receptor beta chain emerged from a study of vaccination and CD4 T cells after COVID-19. Overall study context: Typically, post-vaccine samples were obtained a median about 70 days after dose two, within a range of 14 to 241. Overlapping peptides covering the spike proteins of SARS-CoV-2, HCoV-NL63, HCoV-OC43 and HCoV-229E were added to stimulate cells. Notes on the study in general: Researchers report that 304 of 307 vaccine-specific clones in convalescent patients proved spike mono-reactive.

Cultured CD4+ T cell DNA underwent sequencing with the Oncomine TCR Beta short-read assay. Someone extracted genomic DNA from cultured CD4+ T cells. TCRdb used MiXCR to reprocess the PCR reads, holding one entry per CDR3 protein. The table records 15,000 to 20,000 distinct CDR3 sequences, about 45% of them present only once. This CDR3 is 17 amino acids long. Germline V gives CDR1 DFQATT, CDR2 SNEGSKA (reference sequence). V gave up 6 bases and J gave up 2 bases; unmatched junction bases: 12. Treatment indicated: approximately 9-day PBMC culture with coronavirus spike peptide pools or control peptides (ViraFEST assay). The sample holds one count of this clonotype. What it recognizes is unknown.

Sequencing used CD4+ T cells from blood, cultured in vitro, obtained after SARS-CoV-2 vaccination. This sequence originates from a human donor who had recovered from COVID-19. This chain uses TRBV20-1 with TRBJ2-5; 13 bases align to TRBD2. The CDR3 region has the DNA TGCAGTGCGGGGAGGACTAGCGGGGGAACCAATCAAGAGACCCAGTACTTC. Its translation is CSAGRTSGGTNQETQYF.